Listed below are T cell receptor beta chains from one sample, sequenced in a study of blood T cell repertoires in COVID-19. The method was immunoSEQ multiplex PCR; TCRdb's version includes in-frame clones alone and lacks a portion of them. This table has hundreds of thousands of clones, more than 80% appearing once. Sequenced sample: peripheral blood. Receptors originate from a woman over 75 with acute or convalescent COVID-19. The CDR3 runs from the conserved cysteine through the conserved F or W. The D gene is left open where the match is weak. The size of a clone is reported for some rows only, either as once, few or many, or as a class for expanded clones.

CDR3nt: TGTGCCAGCAGCTTAGGCCGGGACAGCTCTGGAAACACCATATATTTT
CDR3aa: CASSLGRDSSGNTIYF
j_gene: TRBJ1-3
d_gene: TRBD1
v_gene: TRBV11-2
abundance: -

CDR3nt: TGTGCCTGGGCGAGGGATCCTGCAACTCAAGAGACCCAGTACTTC
CDR3aa: CAWARDPATQETQYF
j_gene: TRBJ2-5
d_gene: -
v_gene: TRBV30
abundance: -

CDR3nt: TGTGCCAGCAGTCCCAGGCCTTTCTCTGGAAACACCATATATTTT
CDR3aa: CASSPRPFSGNTIYF
j_gene: TRBJ1-3
d_gene: -
v_gene: TRBV3-1/TRBV3-2
abundance: -

CDR3nt: TGCGCCAGCACTCCAGCCCGAACAGGGGAGGCGTACAATGAGCAGTTCTTC
CDR3aa: CASTPARTGEAYNEQFF
j_gene: TRBJ2-1
d_gene: -
v_gene: TRBV4-1
abundance: -

CDR3nt: TGTGCCGTAACGTGGAGCGGGTACGAGCAGTACTTC
CDR3aa: CAVTWSGYEQYF
j_gene: TRBJ2-7
d_gene: -
v_gene: TRBV6-5
abundance: -

CDR3nt: TGTGCCAGCAGGTTAAATTCGGGACAGCTAGGAAACACCATATATTTT
CDR3aa: CASRLNSGQLGNTIYF
j_gene: TRBJ1-3
d_gene: TRBD1
v_gene: TRBV7-9
abundance: -

CDR3nt: TGTGCCAGCAGCTTGGGGACAGGAGGCACAGATACGCAGTATTTT
CDR3aa: CASSLGTGGTDTQYF
j_gene: TRBJ2-3
d_gene: TRBD1
v_gene: TRBV5-5
abundance: -

CDR3nt: TGTGCCAGTAGACGCGACGGACAGGGTGGAAAACTGTTTTTT
CDR3aa: CASRRDGQGGKLFF
j_gene: TRBJ1-4
d_gene: TRBD1
v_gene: TRBV19
abundance: -

CDR3nt: TGTGCCAGCATTCGAGAGCTCAATCAGCCCCAGCATTTT
CDR3aa: CASIRELNQPQHF
j_gene: TRBJ1-5
d_gene: -
v_gene: TRBV2
abundance: -

CDR3nt: TGTGCCAGTAGTATAGGATCAGGGGGCAGTGAGACCCAGTACTTC
CDR3aa: CASSIGSGGSETQYF
j_gene: TRBJ2-5
d_gene: TRBD1
v_gene: TRBV19
abundance: -

CDR3nt: TGTGCCAGCAGTACGACAGGGGCGGGGCAGCCCCAGCATTTT
CDR3aa: CASSTTGAGQPQHF
j_gene: TRBJ1-5
d_gene: TRBD1
v_gene: TRBV28
abundance: -

CDR3nt: TGTGCCAGCAGCGTAGGAGGCGGGGGCGGGAGTTACACAGATACGCAGTATTTT
CDR3aa: CASSVGGGGGSYTDTQYF
j_gene: TRBJ2-3
d_gene: -
v_gene: TRBV9
abundance: -

CDR3nt: TGCGCCAGCAGCTTGGACAGTCTACGAGAGCAGTACTTC
CDR3aa: CASSLDSLREQYF
j_gene: TRBJ2-7
d_gene: -
v_gene: TRBV5-1
abundance: few

CDR3nt: TGTGCCAGCAGCTTAGACGCCGGGACAGCTAACTATGGCTACACCTTC
CDR3aa: CASSLDAGTANYGYTF
j_gene: TRBJ1-2
d_gene: TRBD1
v_gene: TRBV7-9
abundance: many

CDR3nt: TGTGCCAGCAGCTTAGTGGGCGGGAGGGGAAACTACGAGCAGTACTTC
CDR3aa: CASSLVGGRGNYEQYF
j_gene: TRBJ2-7
d_gene: TRBD2
v_gene: TRBV7-2
abundance: once

CDR3nt: TGTGCCAGCAGGCAACAGGGGGCGAATAGTCAGCCCCAGCATTTT
CDR3aa: CASRQQGANSQPQHF
j_gene: TRBJ1-5
d_gene: TRBD1
v_gene: TRBV6-5
abundance: -

CDR3nt: TGTGCCAGCTCACCAATCGCGGGGGGCACAGATACGCAGTATTTT
CDR3aa: CASSPIAGGTDTQYF
j_gene: TRBJ2-3
d_gene: TRBD2
v_gene: TRBV18
abundance: -

CDR3nt: TGTGCCAGCAGCTTAGACGGGAAAGGTTACGAAAAACTGTTTTTT
CDR3aa: CASSLDGKGYEKLFF
j_gene: TRBJ1-4
d_gene: -
v_gene: TRBV11-3
abundance: once

CDR3nt: TGTGCCACCAGTGATCTGGACAGGGAGTCTGGCTACACCTTC
CDR3aa: CATSDLDRESGYTF
j_gene: TRBJ1-2
d_gene: TRBD1
v_gene: TRBV24-1
abundance: few

CDR3nt: TGCAGCGTTGCTGAGACAGATAGCAATCAGCCCCAGCATTTT
CDR3aa: CSVAETDSNQPQHF
j_gene: TRBJ1-5
d_gene: -
v_gene: TRBV29-1
abundance: -

CDR3nt: TGTGCCAGCAGCGCGCCCCAGGCGGCGGAGGCTAACTATGGCTACACCTTC
CDR3aa: CASSAPQAAEANYGYTF
j_gene: TRBJ1-2
d_gene: -
v_gene: TRBV9
abundance: -

CDR3nt: TGTGCCAGCAGCTTAGCGGGACAGATTTACAATGAGCAGTTCTTC
CDR3aa: CASSLAGQIYNEQFF
j_gene: TRBJ2-1
d_gene: TRBD1
v_gene: TRBV7-8
abundance: -

CDR3nt: TGCGCCAGCAGCTTTGGCGGGGCCGATGAGCAGTTCTTC
CDR3aa: CASSFGGADEQFF
j_gene: TRBJ2-1
d_gene: -
v_gene: TRBV5-1
abundance: -

CDR3nt: TGCAGTGCTAGAGCCCAGGAGGGGGCTTTCTTT
CDR3aa: CSARAQEGAFF
j_gene: TRBJ1-1
d_gene: -
v_gene: TRBV20-1
abundance: -

CDR3nt: TGCAGCGTTTACCCGGGACAGGGCTACGAGCAGTACTTC
CDR3aa: CSVYPGQGYEQYF
j_gene: TRBJ2-7
d_gene: TRBD1
v_gene: TRBV29-1
abundance: -

CDR3nt: TGTGCCTGGTCGAGCGGGGGCCCGACCGGGGAGCTGTTTTTT
CDR3aa: CAWSSGGPTGELFF
j_gene: TRBJ2-2
d_gene: TRBD2
v_gene: TRBV30
abundance: -

CDR3nt: TGTGCCAGCAGTCTGGGGGGGGGCACAGATACGCAGTATTTT
CDR3aa: CASSLGGGTDTQYF
j_gene: TRBJ2-3
d_gene: TRBD2
v_gene: TRBV6-2/TRBV6-3
abundance: -

CDR3nt: TGTGCCAGCTCACCCCCGACTGTAGCGGGAGGGACAGATACGCAGTATTTT
CDR3aa: CASSPPTVAGGTDTQYF
j_gene: TRBJ2-3
d_gene: TRBD2
v_gene: TRBV18
abundance: many

CDR3nt: TGTGCCATTGCACCGGGACAGGGTCCAAATTCACCCCTCCACTTT
CDR3aa: CAIAPGQGPNSPLHF
j_gene: TRBJ1-6
d_gene: TRBD1
v_gene: TRBV10-3
abundance: once

CDR3nt: TGTGCCAGCAGCTTAAATAGCAGGCAAGCGGGGGGCTACACCTTC
CDR3aa: CASSLNSRQAGGYTF
j_gene: TRBJ1-2
d_gene: -
v_gene: TRBV7-9
abundance: -

CDR3nt: TGTGCCAGCTCACCACCACAGGGCCACAATGAGCAGTTCTTC
CDR3aa: CASSPPQGHNEQFF
j_gene: TRBJ2-1
d_gene: -
v_gene: TRBV18
abundance: -

CDR3nt: TGTGCCAGCAGCGTAGAAGGAGGGAGTAGGAATGAGCAGTTCTTC
CDR3aa: CASSVEGGSRNEQFF
j_gene: TRBJ2-1
d_gene: -
v_gene: TRBV9
abundance: -

CDR3nt: TGTGCCAGCAGCTCCACCGGGACTAGGTTCACAGATACGCAGTATTTT
CDR3aa: CASSSTGTRFTDTQYF
j_gene: TRBJ2-3
d_gene: TRBD2
v_gene: TRBV7-2
abundance: -

CDR3nt: TGTGCCAGCAGGCCCGGGACAGGGAGCGGCACTGAAGCTTTCTTT
CDR3aa: CASRPGTGSGTEAFF
j_gene: TRBJ1-1
d_gene: TRBD1
v_gene: TRBV11-1
abundance: -

CDR3nt: TGTGCCAGCAGCTTAGGGGGCGGTGGGGCCAACGTCCTGACTTTC
CDR3aa: CASSLGGGGANVLTF
j_gene: TRBJ2-6
d_gene: -
v_gene: TRBV7-9
abundance: -

CDR3nt: TGTGCCAGCAGTTATGGACAGGCCTATAGCAATCAGCCCCAGCATTTT
CDR3aa: CASSYGQAYSNQPQHF
j_gene: TRBJ1-5
d_gene: TRBD1
v_gene: TRBV2
abundance: -

CDR3nt: TGCGCCAGCAGCCCCGCTGACAGGGCCGGGGGCTACACCTTC
CDR3aa: CASSPADRAGGYTF
j_gene: TRBJ1-2
d_gene: TRBD1
v_gene: TRBV4-3
abundance: few

CDR3nt: TGTGCCAGCAGCGACAGGGTAATGGGCTACACCTTC
CDR3aa: CASSDRVMGYTF
j_gene: TRBJ1-2
d_gene: TRBD1
v_gene: TRBV2
abundance: -

CDR3nt: TGTGCCAGCAGTATAGCGGGGCGGTTATTCTTC
CDR3aa: CASSIAGRLFF
j_gene: TRBJ2-1
d_gene: TRBD2
v_gene: TRBV6-5
abundance: -

CDR3nt: TGTGCCAGCAGCCCCGCCCGGGGTGAAAAACTGTTTTTT
CDR3aa: CASSPARGEKLFF
j_gene: TRBJ1-4
d_gene: -
v_gene: TRBV7-2
abundance: -

CDR3nt: TGTGCCAGCAGTATTATCCTAGCGGGGGGGCTGGAGACCCAGTACTTC
CDR3aa: CASSIILAGGLETQYF
j_gene: TRBJ2-5
d_gene: TRBD2
v_gene: TRBV11-3
abundance: -

CDR3nt: TGTGCCATCAGTCAAACACAGGGTTTGAACACTGAAGCTTTCTTT
CDR3aa: CAISQTQGLNTEAFF
j_gene: TRBJ1-1
d_gene: -
v_gene: TRBV10-3
abundance: -

CDR3nt: TGTGCCAGCAGCCCTAACAGGGTAGGGGGTACGAACACTGAAGCTTTCTTT
CDR3aa: CASSPNRVGGTNTEAFF
j_gene: TRBJ1-1
d_gene: -
v_gene: TRBV7-2
abundance: -

CDR3nt: TGTGCCAGCAGTCGAATAGACTTACAGGGGGCTTACTACAATGAGCAGTTCTTC
CDR3aa: CASSRIDLQGAYYNEQFF
j_gene: TRBJ2-1
d_gene: TRBD1
v_gene: TRBV27
abundance: -

CDR3nt: TGTGCCAGCACCCACGGACAGGGCGAGAAGAACATCCTGACTTTC
CDR3aa: CASTHGQGEKNILTF
j_gene: TRBJ2-6
d_gene: TRBD1
v_gene: TRBV7-9
abundance: -

CDR3nt: TGTGCCTGGAGTGCATCTCCCTTAAGCGGGAGGGCCAACGAGCAGTACTTC
CDR3aa: CAWSASPLSGRANEQYF
j_gene: TRBJ2-7
d_gene: TRBD2
v_gene: TRBV30
abundance: -

CDR3nt: TGTGCCAGCAGCCAAGACAGGGGGAACACTGAAGCTTTCTTT
CDR3aa: CASSQDRGNTEAFF
j_gene: TRBJ1-1
d_gene: -
v_gene: TRBV14
abundance: -

CDR3nt: TGTGCCAGCTCACCCTCGGGGGTCCCAGAGACCCAGTACTTC
CDR3aa: CASSPSGVPETQYF
j_gene: TRBJ2-5
d_gene: -
v_gene: TRBV18
abundance: -

CDR3nt: TGTGCCAGCAGCGGGGTGGCCTATGAGCAGTTCTTC
CDR3aa: CASSGVAYEQFF
j_gene: TRBJ2-1
d_gene: -
v_gene: TRBV12-3/TRBV12-4
abundance: -

CDR3nt: TGTGCCAGCAGAGACAGGACAGGGCCTAATGAAAAACTGTTTTTT
CDR3aa: CASRDRTGPNEKLFF
j_gene: TRBJ1-4
d_gene: TRBD1
v_gene: TRBV6-6
abundance: -

CDR3nt: TGTGCCACCAGCCACGACAGCTCTGGGGCCAACGTCCTGACTTTC
CDR3aa: CATSHDSSGANVLTF
j_gene: TRBJ2-6
d_gene: -
v_gene: TRBV15
abundance: -

CDR3nt: TGTGCCAGCACCAGGGACAGGGGGGAAGCTTTCTTT
CDR3aa: CASTRDRGEAFF
j_gene: TRBJ1-1
d_gene: TRBD1
v_gene: TRBV7-2
abundance: -

CDR3nt: TGTGCCTGGGCCACGGGGGGAACTAACTATGGCTACACCTTC
CDR3aa: CAWATGGTNYGYTF
j_gene: TRBJ1-2
d_gene: -
v_gene: TRBV30
abundance: -

CDR3nt: TGTGCCAGTACCGATCTGGGACAGATCGTCACTAATGAAAAACTGTTTTTT
CDR3aa: CASTDLGQIVTNEKLFF
j_gene: TRBJ1-4
d_gene: TRBD1
v_gene: TRBV19
abundance: -

CDR3nt: TGTGCCACCAGTGACATGAGCAATCAGCCCCAGCATTTT
CDR3aa: CATSDMSNQPQHF
j_gene: TRBJ1-5
d_gene: -
v_gene: TRBV24-1
abundance: -